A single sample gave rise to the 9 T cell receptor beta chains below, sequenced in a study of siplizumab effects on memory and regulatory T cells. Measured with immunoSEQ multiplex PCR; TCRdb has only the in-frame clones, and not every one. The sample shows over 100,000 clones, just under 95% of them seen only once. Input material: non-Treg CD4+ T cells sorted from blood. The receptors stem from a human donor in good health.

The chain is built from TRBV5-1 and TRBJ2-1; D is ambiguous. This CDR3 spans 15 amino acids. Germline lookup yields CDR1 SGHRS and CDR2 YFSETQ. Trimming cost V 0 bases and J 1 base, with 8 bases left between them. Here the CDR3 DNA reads TGCGCCAGCAGCTTGGGGCAGCATTCCTACAATGAGCAGTTCTTC. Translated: CASSLGQHSYNEQFF.

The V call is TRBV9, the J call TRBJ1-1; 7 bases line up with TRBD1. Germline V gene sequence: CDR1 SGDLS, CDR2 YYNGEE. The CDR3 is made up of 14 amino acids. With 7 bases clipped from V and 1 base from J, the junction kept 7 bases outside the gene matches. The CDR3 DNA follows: TGTGCCAGCGCCCCCGGGACAGCGAACACTGAAGCTTTCTTT. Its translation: CASAPGTANTEAFF.

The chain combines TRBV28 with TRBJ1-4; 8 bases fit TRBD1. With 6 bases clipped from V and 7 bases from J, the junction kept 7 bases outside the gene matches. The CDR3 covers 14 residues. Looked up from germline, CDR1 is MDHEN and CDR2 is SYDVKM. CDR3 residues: CASRRQGSSEKLFF. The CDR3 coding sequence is TGTGCCAGCAGGAGACAGGGGTCGAGTGAAAAACTGTTTTTT.

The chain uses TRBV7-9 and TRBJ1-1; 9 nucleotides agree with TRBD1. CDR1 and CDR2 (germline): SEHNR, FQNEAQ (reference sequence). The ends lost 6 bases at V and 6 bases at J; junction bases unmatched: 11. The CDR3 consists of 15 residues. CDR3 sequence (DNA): TGTGCCAGCAGAACCGGGACAGGGTTTACGGCTGAAGCTTTCTTT. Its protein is CASRTGTGFTAEAFF.

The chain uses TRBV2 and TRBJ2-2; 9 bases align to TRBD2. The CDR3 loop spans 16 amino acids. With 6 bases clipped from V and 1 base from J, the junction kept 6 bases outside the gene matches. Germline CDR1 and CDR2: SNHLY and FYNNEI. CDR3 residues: CASRLLAGLNTGELFF. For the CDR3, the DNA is TGTGCCAGCAGACTACTAGCGGGCCTGAACACCGGGGAGCTGTTTTTT. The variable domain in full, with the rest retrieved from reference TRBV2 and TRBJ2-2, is EPEVTQTPSHQVTQMGQEVILRCVPISNHLYFYWYRQILGQKVEFLVSFYNNEISEKSEIFDDQFSVERPDGSNFTLKIRSTKLEDSAMYFCASRLLAGLNTGELFFGEGSRLTVL.

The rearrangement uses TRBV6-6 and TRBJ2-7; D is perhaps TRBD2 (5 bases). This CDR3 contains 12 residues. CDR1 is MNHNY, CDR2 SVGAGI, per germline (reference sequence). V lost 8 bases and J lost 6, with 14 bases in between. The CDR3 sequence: CASRGWTSEQYF. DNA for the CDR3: TGTGCCAGCCGGGGTTGGACCTCCGAGCAGTACTTC.

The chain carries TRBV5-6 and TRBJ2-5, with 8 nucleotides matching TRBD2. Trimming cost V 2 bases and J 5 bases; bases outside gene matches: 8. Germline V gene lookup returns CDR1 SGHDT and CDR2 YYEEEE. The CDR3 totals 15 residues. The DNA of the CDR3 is TGTGCCAGCAGCTTTATTGCGGGGGGACCGGAGACCCAGTACTTC. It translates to CASSFIAGGPETQYF.

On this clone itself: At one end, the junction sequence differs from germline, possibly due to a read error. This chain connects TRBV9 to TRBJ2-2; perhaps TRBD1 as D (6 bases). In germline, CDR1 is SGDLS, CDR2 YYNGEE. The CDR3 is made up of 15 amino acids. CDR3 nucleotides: TGTGCCACCAGCGTAGGACAGATTAACACCGGGGAGCTGTTTTTT. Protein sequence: CATSVGQINTGELFF. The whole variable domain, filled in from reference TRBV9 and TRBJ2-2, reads DSGVTQTPKHLITATGQRVTLRCSPRSGDLSVYWYQQSLDQGLQFLIQYYNGEERAKGNILERFSAQQFPDLHSELNLSSLELGDSALYFCATSVGQINTGELFFGEGSRLTVL.

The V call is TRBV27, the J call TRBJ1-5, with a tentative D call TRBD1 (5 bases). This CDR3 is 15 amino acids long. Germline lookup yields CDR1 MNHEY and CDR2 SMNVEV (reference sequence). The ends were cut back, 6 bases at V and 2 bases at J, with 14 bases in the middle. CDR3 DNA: TGTGCCAGCAGGGCGGGGCGCCTTGGCAATCAGCCCCAGCATTTT. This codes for CASRAGRLGNQPQHF.